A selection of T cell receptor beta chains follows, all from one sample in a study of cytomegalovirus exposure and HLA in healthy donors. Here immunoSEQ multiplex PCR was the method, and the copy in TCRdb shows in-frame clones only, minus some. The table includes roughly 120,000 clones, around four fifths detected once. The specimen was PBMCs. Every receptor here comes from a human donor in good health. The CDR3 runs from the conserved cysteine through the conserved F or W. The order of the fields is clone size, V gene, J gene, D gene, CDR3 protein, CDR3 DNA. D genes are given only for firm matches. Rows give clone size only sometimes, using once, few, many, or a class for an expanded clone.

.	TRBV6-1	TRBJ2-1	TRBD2	CASTGRGDNEQFF	TGTGCCAGCACCGGACGGGGGGACAATGAGCAGTTCTTC
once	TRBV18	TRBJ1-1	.	CASSPARTENTEAFF	TGTGCCAGCTCACCTGCAAGGACAGAGAACACTGAAGCTTTCTTT
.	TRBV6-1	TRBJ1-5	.	CASSEARANYQPQHF	TGTGCCAGCAGTGAAGCACGCGCCAACTATCAGCCCCAGCATTTT
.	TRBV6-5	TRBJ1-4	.	CASWPGGINEKLFF	TGTGCCAGCTGGCCGGGAGGGATTAATGAAAAACTGTTTTTT
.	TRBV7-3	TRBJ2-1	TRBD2	CASSPASGGAHEQFF	TGTGCCAGCAGCCCAGCTAGCGGGGGGGCCCATGAGCAGTTCTTC
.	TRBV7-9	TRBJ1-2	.	CASSLAGRHGYTF	TGTGCCAGCAGCTTGGCAGGGAGGCATGGCTACACCTTC
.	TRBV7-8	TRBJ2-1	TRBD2	CASSLFTGLGGTNEQFF	TGTGCCAGCAGCTTATTTACGGGACTCGGGGGGACGAATGAGCAGTTCTTC
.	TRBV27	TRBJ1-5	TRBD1	CASSPLGQTNQPQHF	TGTGCCAGCAGCCCCCTGGGACAGACCAATCAGCCCCAGCATTTT
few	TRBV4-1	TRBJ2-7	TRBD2	CASSQTLGGAGDEQYF	TGCGCCAGCAGCCAAACCCTCGGGGGGGCGGGGGACGAGCAGTACTTC
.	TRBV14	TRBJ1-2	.	CASSQVASYGYTF	TGTGCCAGCAGCCAAGTAGCATCCTATGGCTACACCTTC
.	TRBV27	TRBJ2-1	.	CASSFGRSYEQFF	TGTGCCAGCAGTTTCGGCAGGTCATACGAGCAGTTCTTC
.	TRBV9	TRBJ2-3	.	CASSHPLGGTTDTQYF	TGTGCCAGCAGCCATCCTCTCGGGGGTACCACAGATACGCAGTATTTT
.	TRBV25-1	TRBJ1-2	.	CASSVGGGGYTF	TGTGCCAGCAGTGTCGGGGGTGGTGGCTACACCTTC
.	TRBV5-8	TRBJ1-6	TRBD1	CASSWDSPAMNSPLHF	TGTGCCAGCAGCTGGGACAGCCCAGCCATGAATTCACCCCTCCACTTT
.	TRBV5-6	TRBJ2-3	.	CASSLAGADTQYF	TGTGCCAGCAGCTTGGCCGGGGCAGATACGCAGTATTTT
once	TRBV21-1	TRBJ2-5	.	CASSNKRPGEETQYF	TGTGCCAGCAGCAATAAGAGGCCAGGGGAAGAGACCCAGTACTTC
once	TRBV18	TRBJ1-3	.	CASSVDSDGNTIYF	TGTGCCAGCTCAGTTGACAGTGACGGAAACACCATATATTTT
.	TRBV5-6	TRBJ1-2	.	CASSPDRDHLYGYTF	TGTGCCAGCAGCCCCGACAGAGATCATCTCTATGGCTACACCTTC
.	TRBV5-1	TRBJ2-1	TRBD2	CASSFHSGFSYNEQFF	TGCGCCAGCAGCTTCCATAGCGGGTTCTCCTACAATGAGCAGTTCTTC
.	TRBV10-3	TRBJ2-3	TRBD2	CAISGGLAGTDTQYF	TGTGCCATCAGTGGGGGACTAGCGGGCACAGATACGCAGTATTTT
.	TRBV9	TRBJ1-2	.	CASSARQDLGYTF	TGTGCCAGCAGCGCCCGACAGGATTTAGGCTACACCTTC
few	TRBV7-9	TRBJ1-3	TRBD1	CASNPGTGKNTIYF	TGTGCCAGCAACCCCGGGACAGGGAAAAACACCATATATTTT
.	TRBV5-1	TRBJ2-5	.	CAGSLSAGSPYQETQYF	TGCGCCGGCAGCTTGTCGGCGGGGAGCCCGTACCAAGAGACCCAGTACTTC
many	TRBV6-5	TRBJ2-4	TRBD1	CASSLRGSPQYF	TGTGCCAGCAGTCTCAGGGGGTCTCCGCAGTACTTC
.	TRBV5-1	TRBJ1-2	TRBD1	CASSQLTGPSPYGYTF	TGCGCCAGCAGCCAGTTGACAGGGCCGTCCCCGTATGGCTACACCTTC
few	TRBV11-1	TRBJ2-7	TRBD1	CASSLESGQGYEQYF	TGTGCCAGCAGCTTAGAATCGGGACAGGGTTACGAGCAGTACTTC
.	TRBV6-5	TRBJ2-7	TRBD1	CASSYSRDSYEQYF	TGTGCCAGCAGTTACTCGAGGGACAGCTACGAGCAGTACTTC
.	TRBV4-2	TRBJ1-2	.	CASSQDLLNLGYTF	TGTGCCAGCAGCCAAGATCTTTTAAATCTAGGTTACACCTTC